Following are 7 T cell receptor beta chains from one sample sequenced in a study of a mutant IDH1 vaccine in newly diagnosed glioma. These receptors' antigens are unknown. As to time point: week 5, during vaccination. A 20-mer mutant IDH1 peptide at 300 ug was injected subcutaneously with topical imiquimod. Only in-frame clones appear in the TCRdb table, and some are missing; sequencing was by immunoSEQ multiplex PCR. The table lists about 58,000 clones, about 81% of them singletons, with 7.4% in the top ten. The sample was PBMCs, taken from a glioma patient whose treatment included an IDH1 peptide vaccine. The receptors come from a woman aged 50 to 65 with glioma.

The gene calls are TRBV29-1 and TRBJ1-1; TRBD1 matches 11 bases. This CDR3 contains 15 residues. Per the germline V gene, CDR1 is SQVTM and CDR2 is ANQGSEA. The trim removed 6 bases at V and 0 bases at J, leaving 6 bases unmatched. The CDR3 reads CSVAGTGGMNTEAFF. CDR3 coding DNA: TGCAGCGTAGCCGGGACAGGGGGAATGAACACTGAAGCTTTCTTT.

A single count supports this clone. This chain joins TRBV21-1 and TRBJ2-5; TRBD1 reflects the table's D call only, with no check against the DNA. TRBV21-1 is listed as a pseudogene. There are 10 residues in the CDR3. The CDR3 coding sequence is TGTGCCCGCCTGCCAGGGACCCAGTACTTC. Amino acids: CARLPGTQYF.

The chain links TRBV7-9 to TRBJ2-3; TRBD1 agrees at 8 bases. The germline CDR1 and CDR2 sequences are SEHNR and FQNEAQ (reference sequence). The CDR3 has 15 amino acids. V lost 4 bases to trimming and J lost 5 bases; unmatched junction nucleotides: 8. CDR3 region: CASSSWTGQQDTQYF. The DNA for the CDR3 is TGTGCCAGCAGCTCGTGGACAGGGCAGCAAGATACGCAGTATTTT.

V usage is TRBV5-1 and J usage is TRBJ2-7; 7 nucleotides match TRBD1. Germline V lookup: CDR1 SGHRS, CDR2 YFSETQ. Unmatched junction bases numbered 5, after V lost 3 bases and J lost 2 bases. CDR3 length equals 14 residues. Written as DNA, the CDR3 is TGCGCCAGCAGCTGGGGGACAGAGCCCTACGAGCAGTACTTC. Its protein is CASSWGTEPYEQYF.

The J gene is TRBJ1-1, the V gene TRBV2, with TRBD1 as a possible D gene (6 bases). The CDR3 totals 13 residues. Germline V gene sequence: CDR1 SNHLY, CDR2 FYNNEI. The V and J ends lost 6 bases and 8 bases respectively, with 16 bases between them. The CDR3 DNA is TGTGCCAGCAGCGTAAAGGGGACATACGAAGCTTTCTTT. Amino acid sequence: CASSVKGTYEAFF. The full variable domain, in which reference TRBV2 and TRBJ1-1 provide the parts outside the CDR3, is EPEVTQTPSHQVTQMGQEVILRCVPISNHLYFYWYRQILGQKVEFLVSFYNNEISEKSEIFDDQFSVERPDGSNFTLKIRSTKLEDSAMYFCASSVKGTYEAFFGQGTRLTVV.

The genes are TRBV5-1 and TRBJ1-6; 10 bases line up with TRBD1. Germline V gene data show CDR1 as SGHRS and CDR2 as YFSETQ. The CDR3 contains 14 residues. The V segment lost 4 bases and the J segment 7 bases; nucleotides outside the gene matches: 2. Written as DNA, the CDR3 is TGCGCCAGCAGCCGGACAGGGGGGAATTCACCCCTCCACTTT. It encodes CASSRTGGNSPLHF.

This clone was counted once. The chain has TRBV7-2 and TRBJ2-5; 7 bases line up with TRBD2. The CDR3 loop spans 15 amino acids. Losses at the gene ends were 4 bases for V and 5 bases for J; bases not matched to a gene: 10. Germline lookup yields CDR1 SGHTA and CDR2 FQGNSA. This CDR3 reads CASSSHNGGKETQYF. The CDR3 DNA follows: TGTGCCAGCAGCTCCCATAACGGGGGGAAGGAGACCCAGTACTTC.